This T cell receptor beta chain stems from a study of blood T cell repertoires in COVID-19. Study-level background: PBMCs, B-cell-depleted T cells, or T cells were the source of the cDNA or gDNA that made up the material.

Original methodology: Reference gene primers were amplified, and this amplification served to estimate nucleated cell counts. Using immunoSEQ multiplex PCR, the repertoire was profiled, and TCRdb retains in-frame clones only, with some absent. V and J calls and clone size are given by that table; D and trimming were obtained from the DNA. The table shows some 130,000 clones, with 85% to 90% occurring only once. CDR3 size: 15 residues. Trimming left V 5 bases short and J 7 bases short, with 17 bases between. The germline V gene has CDR1 MNHEY and CDR2 SMNVEV (reference sequence). This sequence joins TRBV27 and TRBJ2-2, with D tentatively TRBD2 (6 bases). Sequencing was performed on peripheral blood. The receptor was derived from a man aged 70 or older with active COVID-19. The CDR3 DNA reads TGTGCCAGCAGTCCTCTGTGGGAGGCGGGCGGGGAGCTGTTTTTT. This gives the protein CASSPLWEAGGELFF.